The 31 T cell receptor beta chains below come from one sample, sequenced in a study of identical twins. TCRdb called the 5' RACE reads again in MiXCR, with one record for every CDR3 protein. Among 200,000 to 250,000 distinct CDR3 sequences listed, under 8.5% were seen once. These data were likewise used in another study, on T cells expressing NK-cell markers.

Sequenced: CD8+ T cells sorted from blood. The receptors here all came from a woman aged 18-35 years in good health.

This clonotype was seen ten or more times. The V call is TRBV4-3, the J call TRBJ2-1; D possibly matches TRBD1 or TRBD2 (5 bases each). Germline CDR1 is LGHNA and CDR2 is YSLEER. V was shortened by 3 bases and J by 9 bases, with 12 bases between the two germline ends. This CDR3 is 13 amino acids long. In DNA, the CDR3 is TGCGCCAGCAGCCAGGTTGGGGGTGTTGAGCAGTTCTTC. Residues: CASSQVGGVEQFF.

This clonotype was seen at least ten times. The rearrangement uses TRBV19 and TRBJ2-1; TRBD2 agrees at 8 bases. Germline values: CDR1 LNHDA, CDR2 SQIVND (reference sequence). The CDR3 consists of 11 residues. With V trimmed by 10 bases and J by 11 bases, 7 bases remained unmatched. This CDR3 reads CAITSGSKQFF. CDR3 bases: TGTGCCATCACTAGCGGATCAAAGCAGTTCTTC.

The CDR3 is CASSPPLGGRQYEQYF. In DNA, the CDR3 is TGTGCCAGCAGCCCCCCCCTGGGGGGGAGACAGTACGAGCAGTACTTC. The chain carries TRBV11-2 and TRBJ2-7; TRBD2 matches at 7 bases. The CDR3 has 16 residues. V shed 5 bases, J shed 4 bases, and the junction held 14 bases outside the gene matches. Germline values: CDR1 SGHAT, CDR2 FQNNGV.

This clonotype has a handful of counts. The DNA for the CDR3 is TGTGCCAGCAGCATTACAACTAGCTTCAATGAGCAGTTCTTC. Amino acids: CASSITTSFNEQFF. This chain joins TRBV7-3 and TRBJ2-1; a possible D gene is TRBD2 (6 bases). V dropped 5 bases and J dropped 6 bases, with 14 bases sitting between them. Germline CDR1 and CDR2: SGHTA and FQGTGA. The CDR3 has 14 residues.

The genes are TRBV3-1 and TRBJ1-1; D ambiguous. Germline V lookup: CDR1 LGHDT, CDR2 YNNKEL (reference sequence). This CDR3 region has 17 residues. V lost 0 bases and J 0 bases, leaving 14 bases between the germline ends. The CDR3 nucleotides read TGTGCCAGCAGCCAAGAAATCGTGCGGAGACTGAACACTGAAGCTTTCTTT. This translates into CASSQEIVRRLNTEAFF. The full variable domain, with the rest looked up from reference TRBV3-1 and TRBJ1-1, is DTAVSQTPKYLVTQMGNDKSIKCEQNLGHDTMYWYKQDSKKFLKIMFSYNNKELIINETVPNRFSPKSPDKAHLNLHINSLELGDSAVYFCASSQEIVRRLNTEAFFGQGTRLTVV.

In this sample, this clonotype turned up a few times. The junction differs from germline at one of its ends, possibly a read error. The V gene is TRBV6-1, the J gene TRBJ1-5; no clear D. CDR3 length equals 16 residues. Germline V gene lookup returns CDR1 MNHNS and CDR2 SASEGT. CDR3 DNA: TGTGCCAGCAGTGAAAGTCGGGAAAACTGGGGTCAGCCCCATCATTTT. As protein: CASSESRENWGQPHHF.

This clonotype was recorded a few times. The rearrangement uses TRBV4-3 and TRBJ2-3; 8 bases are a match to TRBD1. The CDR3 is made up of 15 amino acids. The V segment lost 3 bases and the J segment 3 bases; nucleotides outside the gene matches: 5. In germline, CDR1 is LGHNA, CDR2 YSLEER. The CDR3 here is CASSHFGQGTDTQYF. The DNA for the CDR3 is TGCGCCAGCAGCCATTTCGGACAGGGTACAGATACGCAGTATTTT.

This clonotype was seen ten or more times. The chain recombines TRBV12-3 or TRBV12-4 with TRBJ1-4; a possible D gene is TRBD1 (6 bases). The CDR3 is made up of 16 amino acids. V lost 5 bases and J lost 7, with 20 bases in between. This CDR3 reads CASSPRGGRGGEKLFF. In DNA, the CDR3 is TGTGCCAGCAGTCCCCGGGGGGGCAGGGGAGGTGAAAAACTGTTTTTT.

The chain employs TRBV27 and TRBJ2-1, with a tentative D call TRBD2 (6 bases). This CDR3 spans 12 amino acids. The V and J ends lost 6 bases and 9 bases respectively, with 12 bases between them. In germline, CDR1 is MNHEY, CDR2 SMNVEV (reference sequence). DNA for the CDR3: TGTGCCAGCAGGGGACTCCGCGGTGAGCAGTTCTTC. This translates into CASRGLRGEQFF.

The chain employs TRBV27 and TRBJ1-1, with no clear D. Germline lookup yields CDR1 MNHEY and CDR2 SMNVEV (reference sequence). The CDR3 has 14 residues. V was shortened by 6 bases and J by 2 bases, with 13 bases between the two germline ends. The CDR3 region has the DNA TGTGCCAGCAGGGACGGAGCCTACAACACTGAAGCTTTCTTT. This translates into CASRDGAYNTEAFF.

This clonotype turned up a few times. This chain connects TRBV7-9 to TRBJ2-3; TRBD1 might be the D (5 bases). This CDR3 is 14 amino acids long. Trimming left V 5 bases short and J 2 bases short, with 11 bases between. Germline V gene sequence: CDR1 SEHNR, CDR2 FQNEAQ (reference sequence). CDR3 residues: CASSPGQITDTQYF. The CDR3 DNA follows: TGTGCCAGCAGCCCCGGACAAATCACAGATACGCAGTATTTT.

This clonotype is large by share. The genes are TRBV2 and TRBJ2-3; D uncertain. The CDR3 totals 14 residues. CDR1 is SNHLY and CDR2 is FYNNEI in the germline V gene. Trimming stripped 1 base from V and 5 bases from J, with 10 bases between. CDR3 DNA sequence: TGTGCCAGCAGTGAAGGATTAGTAGGAGATACGCAGTATTTT. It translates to CASSEGLVGDTQYF.

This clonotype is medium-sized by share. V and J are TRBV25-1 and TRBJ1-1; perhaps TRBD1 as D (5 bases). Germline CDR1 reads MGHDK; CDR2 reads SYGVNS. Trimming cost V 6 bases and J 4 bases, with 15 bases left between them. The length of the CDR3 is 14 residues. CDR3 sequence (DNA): TGTGCCAGCAGCGGGGGGGGATGGGGCACTGAAGCTTTCTTT. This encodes CASSGGGWGTEAFF.

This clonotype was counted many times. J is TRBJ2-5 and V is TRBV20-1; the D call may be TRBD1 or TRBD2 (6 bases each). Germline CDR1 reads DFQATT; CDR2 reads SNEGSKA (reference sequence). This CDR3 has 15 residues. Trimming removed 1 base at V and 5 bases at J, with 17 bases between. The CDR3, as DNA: TGCAGTGCTAGAGTTGCCGGGGGCGCAGGGGAGACCCAGTACTTC. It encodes CSARVAGGAGETQYF.

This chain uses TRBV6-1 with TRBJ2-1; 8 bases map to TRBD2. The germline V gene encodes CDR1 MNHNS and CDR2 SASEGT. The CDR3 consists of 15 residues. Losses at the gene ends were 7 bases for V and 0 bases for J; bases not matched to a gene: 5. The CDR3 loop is CASTILADSYNEQFF. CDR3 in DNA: TGTGCCAGCACCATACTAGCGGACTCCTACAATGAGCAGTTCTTC.

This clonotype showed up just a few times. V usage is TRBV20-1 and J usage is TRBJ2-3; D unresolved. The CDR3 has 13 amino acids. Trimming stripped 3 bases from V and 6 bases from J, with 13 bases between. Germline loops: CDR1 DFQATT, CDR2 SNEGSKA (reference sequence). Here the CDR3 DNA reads TGCAGTGCTAGCCCCCTCTTCGGGGATACGCAGTATTTT. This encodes CSASPLFGDTQYF.

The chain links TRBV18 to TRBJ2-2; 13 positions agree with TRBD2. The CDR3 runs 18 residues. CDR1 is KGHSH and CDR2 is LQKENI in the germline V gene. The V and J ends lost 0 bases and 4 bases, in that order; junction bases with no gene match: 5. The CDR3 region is CASSPPPTSGRSTGELFF. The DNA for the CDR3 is TGTGCCAGCTCACCACCGCCGACTAGCGGGAGGTCCACCGGGGAGCTGTTTTTT.

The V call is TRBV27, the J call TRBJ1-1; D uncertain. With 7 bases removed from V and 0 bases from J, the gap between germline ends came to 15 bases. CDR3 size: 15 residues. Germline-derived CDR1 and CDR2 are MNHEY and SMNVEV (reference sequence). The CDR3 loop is CASNPVSGVNTEAFF. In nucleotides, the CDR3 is TGTGCCAGCAATCCTGTCTCCGGGGTGAACACTGAAGCTTTCTTT.

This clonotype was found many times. CDR3 region: CSARGPSWNNEQFF. Here the CDR3 DNA reads TGCAGTGCTAGAGGTCCCTCCTGGAACAATGAGCAGTTCTTC. The genes are TRBV20-1 and TRBJ2-1, with D uncertain. The germline V and J ends were trimmed by 1 base and 5 bases, with 12 bases remaining between them. CDR1 and CDR2 from the germline V gene are DFQATT and SNEGSKA (reference sequence). The CDR3 sequence is 14 residues long.

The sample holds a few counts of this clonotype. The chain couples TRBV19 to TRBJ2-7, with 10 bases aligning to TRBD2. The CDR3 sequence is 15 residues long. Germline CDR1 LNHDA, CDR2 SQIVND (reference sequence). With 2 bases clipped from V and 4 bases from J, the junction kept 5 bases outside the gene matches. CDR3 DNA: TGTGCCAGTAGTATACTGACTAGCGGGTTTTACGAGCAGTACTTC. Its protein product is CASSILTSGFYEQYF.

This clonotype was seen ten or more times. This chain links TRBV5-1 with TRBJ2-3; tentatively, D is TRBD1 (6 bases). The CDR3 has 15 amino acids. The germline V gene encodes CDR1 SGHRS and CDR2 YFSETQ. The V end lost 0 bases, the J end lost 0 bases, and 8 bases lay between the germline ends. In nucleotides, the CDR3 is TGCGCCAGCAGCTTGGACCAGGGGAGCACAGATACGCAGTATTTT. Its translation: CASSLDQGSTDTQYF.

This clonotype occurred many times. This CDR3 reads CASSFEQALYEQYF. CDR3 nucleotides: TGTGCCAGCAGTTTCGAACAGGCCTTATACGAGCAGTACTTC. The chain has TRBV12-3 or TRBV12-4 and TRBJ2-7, with TRBD1 as a possible D gene (5 bases). This CDR3 is 14 amino acids long. Trimming cost V 3 bases and J 4 bases, with 13 bases left between them.

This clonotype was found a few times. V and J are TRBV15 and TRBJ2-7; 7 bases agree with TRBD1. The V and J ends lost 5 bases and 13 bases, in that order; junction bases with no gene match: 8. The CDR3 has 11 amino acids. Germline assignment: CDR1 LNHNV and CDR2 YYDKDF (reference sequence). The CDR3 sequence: CATSDHRGAYF. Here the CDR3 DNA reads TGTGCCACCAGCGACCACAGGGGCGCCTACTTC.

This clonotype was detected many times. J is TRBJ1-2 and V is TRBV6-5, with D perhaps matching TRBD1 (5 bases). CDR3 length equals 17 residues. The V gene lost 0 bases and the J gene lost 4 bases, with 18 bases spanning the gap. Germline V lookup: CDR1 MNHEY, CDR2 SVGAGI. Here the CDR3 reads CASSYSGREIVLYGYTF. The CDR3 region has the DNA TGTGCCAGCAGTTACTCGGGCAGGGAAATTGTACTCTATGGCTACACCTTC.

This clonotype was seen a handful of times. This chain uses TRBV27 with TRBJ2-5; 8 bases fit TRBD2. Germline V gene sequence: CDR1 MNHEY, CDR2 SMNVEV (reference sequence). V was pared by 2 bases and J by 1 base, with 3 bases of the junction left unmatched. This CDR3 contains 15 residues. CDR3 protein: CASSLAGGSQETQYF. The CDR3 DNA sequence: TGTGCCAGCAGTTTAGCGGGGGGCAGCCAAGAGACCCAGTACTTC.

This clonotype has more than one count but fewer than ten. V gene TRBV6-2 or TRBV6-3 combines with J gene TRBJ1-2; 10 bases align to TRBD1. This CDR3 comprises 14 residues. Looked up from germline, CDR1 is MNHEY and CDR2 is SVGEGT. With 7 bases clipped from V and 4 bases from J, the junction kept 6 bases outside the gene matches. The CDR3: CASIPGTGAYGYTF. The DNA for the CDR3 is TGTGCCAGCATCCCCGGGACAGGGGCCTATGGCTACACCTTC.

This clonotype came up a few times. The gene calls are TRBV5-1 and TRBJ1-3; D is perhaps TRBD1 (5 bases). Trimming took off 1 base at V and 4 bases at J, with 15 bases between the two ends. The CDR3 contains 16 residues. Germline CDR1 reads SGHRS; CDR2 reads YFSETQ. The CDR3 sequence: CASSLRLGESGNTIYF. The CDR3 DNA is TGCGCCAGCAGCTTGCGGTTGGGGGAGTCCGGAAACACCATATATTTT.

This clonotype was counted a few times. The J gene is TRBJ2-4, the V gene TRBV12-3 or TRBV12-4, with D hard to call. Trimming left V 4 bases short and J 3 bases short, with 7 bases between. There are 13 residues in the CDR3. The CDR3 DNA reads TGTGCCAGCAGTTCTTCCAGCAAAAACATTCAGTACTTC. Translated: CASSSSSKNIQYF.

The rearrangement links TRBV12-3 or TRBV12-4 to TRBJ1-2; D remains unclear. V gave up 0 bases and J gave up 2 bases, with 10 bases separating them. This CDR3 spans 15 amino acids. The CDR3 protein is CASSLAGEPNYGYTF. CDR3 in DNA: TGTGCCAGCAGTTTAGCCGGGGAACCCAACTATGGCTACACCTTC.

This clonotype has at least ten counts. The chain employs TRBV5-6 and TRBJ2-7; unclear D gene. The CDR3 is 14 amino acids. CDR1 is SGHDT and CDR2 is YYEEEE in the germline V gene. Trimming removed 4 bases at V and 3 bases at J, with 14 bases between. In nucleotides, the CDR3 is TGTGCCAGCAGCCACGGACGTACATTCTACGAGCAGTACTTC. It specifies CASSHGRTFYEQYF. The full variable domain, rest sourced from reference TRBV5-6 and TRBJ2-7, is DAGVTQSPTHLIKTRGQQVTLRCSPKSGHDTVSWYQQALGQGPQFIFQYYEEEERQRGNFPDRFSGHQFPNYSSELNVNALLLGDSALYLCASSHGRTFYEQYFGPGTRLTVT.

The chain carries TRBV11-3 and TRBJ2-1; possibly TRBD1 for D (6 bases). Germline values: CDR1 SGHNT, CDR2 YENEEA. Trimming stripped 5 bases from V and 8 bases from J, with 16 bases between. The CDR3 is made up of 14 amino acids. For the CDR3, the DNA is TGTGCCAGCAGCCCTCCAGGGGCCCGAGATGAGCAGTTCTTC. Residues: CASSPPGARDEQFF.